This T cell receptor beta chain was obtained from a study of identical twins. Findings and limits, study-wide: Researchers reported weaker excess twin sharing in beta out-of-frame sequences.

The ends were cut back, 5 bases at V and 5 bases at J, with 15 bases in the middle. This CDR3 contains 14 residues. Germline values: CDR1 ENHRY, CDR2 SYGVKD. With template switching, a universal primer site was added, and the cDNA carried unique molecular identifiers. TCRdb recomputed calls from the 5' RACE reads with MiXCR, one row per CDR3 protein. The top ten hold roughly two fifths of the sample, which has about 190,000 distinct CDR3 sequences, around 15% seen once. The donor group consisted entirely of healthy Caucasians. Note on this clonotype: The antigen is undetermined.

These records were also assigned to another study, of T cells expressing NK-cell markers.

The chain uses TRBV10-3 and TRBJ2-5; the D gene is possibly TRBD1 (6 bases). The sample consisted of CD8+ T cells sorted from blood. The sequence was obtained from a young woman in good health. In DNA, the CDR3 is TGTGCCATCAGTACTCAAACAGGGCCGGAGACCCAGTACTTC. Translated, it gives CAISTQTGPETQYF.